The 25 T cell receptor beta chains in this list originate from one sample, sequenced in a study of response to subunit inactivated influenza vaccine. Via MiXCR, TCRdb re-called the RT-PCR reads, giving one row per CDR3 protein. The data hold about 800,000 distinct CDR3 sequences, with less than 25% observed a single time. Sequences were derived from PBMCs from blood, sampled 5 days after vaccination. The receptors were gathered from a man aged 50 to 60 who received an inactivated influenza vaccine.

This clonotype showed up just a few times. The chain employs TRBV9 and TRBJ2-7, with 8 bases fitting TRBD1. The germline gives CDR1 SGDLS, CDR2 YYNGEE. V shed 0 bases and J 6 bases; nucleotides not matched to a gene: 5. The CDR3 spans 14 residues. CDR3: CASSVGTGGGEQYF. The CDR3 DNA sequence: TGTGCCAGCAGCGTAGGAACAGGGGGAGGCGAGCAGTACTTC.

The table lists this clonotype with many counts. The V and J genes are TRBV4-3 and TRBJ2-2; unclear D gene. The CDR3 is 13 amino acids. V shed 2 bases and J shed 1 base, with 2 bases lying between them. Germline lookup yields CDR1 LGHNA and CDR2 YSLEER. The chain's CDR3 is CASSQRNTGELFF. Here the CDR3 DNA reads TGCGCCAGCAGCCAACGGAACACCGGGGAGCTGTTTTTT.

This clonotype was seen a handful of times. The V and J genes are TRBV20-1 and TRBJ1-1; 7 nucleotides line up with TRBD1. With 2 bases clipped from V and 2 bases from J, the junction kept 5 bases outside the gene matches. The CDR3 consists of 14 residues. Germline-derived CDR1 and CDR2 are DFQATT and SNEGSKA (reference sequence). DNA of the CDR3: TGCAGTGCTAGAAGGGGGCCGGGAAACACTGAAGCTTTCTTT. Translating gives CSARRGPGNTEAFF.

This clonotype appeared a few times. CDR3 coding DNA: TGTGCCAGCAGCCTACCGGTCGCCGGGGAGCTGTTTTTT. Protein sequence: CASSLPVAGELFF. V is TRBV5-6 and J is TRBJ2-2; no clear D gene. Trimming stripped 4 bases from V and 6 bases from J, with 10 bases between. The CDR3 has 13 residues. The germline gives CDR1 SGHDT, CDR2 YYEEEE.

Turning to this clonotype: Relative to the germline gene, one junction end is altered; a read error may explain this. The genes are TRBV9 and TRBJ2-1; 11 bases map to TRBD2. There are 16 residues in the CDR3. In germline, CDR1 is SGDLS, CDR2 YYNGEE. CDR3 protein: CANSVPTSGEYNEQFF. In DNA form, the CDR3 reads TGTGCCAACAGCGTACCGACTAGCGGGGAATACAATGAGCAGTTCTTC.

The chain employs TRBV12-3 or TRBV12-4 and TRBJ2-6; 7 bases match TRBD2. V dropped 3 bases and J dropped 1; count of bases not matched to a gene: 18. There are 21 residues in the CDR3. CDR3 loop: CASSFPPLGGALHSGANVLTF. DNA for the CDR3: TGTGCCAGCAGTTTCCCCCCTTTGGGAGGGGCCCTTCATTCTGGGGCCAACGTCCTGACTTTC.

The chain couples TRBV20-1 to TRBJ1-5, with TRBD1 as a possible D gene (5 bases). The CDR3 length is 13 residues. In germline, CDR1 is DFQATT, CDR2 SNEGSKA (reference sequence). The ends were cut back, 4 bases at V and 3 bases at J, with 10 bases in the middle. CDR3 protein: CSATRDFNQPQHF. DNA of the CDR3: TGCAGTGCTACTAGGGACTTCAATCAGCCCCAGCATTTT.

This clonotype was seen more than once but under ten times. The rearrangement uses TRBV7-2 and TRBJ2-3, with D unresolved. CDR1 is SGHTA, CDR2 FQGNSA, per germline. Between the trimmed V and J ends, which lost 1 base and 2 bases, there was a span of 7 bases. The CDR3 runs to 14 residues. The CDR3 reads CASSLGPYTDTQYF. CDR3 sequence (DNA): TGTGCCAGCAGCTTAGGGCCGTACACAGATACGCAGTATTTT. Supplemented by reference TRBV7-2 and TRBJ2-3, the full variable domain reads GAGVSQSPSNKVTEKGKDVELRCDPISGHTALYWYRQSLGQGLEFLIYFQGNSAPDKSGLPSDRFSAERTGGSVSTLTIQRTQQEDSAVYLCASSLGPYTDTQYFGPGTRLTVL.

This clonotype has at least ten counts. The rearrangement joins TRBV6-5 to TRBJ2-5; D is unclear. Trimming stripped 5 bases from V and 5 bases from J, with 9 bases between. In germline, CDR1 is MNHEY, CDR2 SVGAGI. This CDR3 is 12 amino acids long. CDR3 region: CASSKTRETQYF. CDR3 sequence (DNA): TGTGCCAGCAGTAAAACCAGGGAGACCCAGTACTTC.

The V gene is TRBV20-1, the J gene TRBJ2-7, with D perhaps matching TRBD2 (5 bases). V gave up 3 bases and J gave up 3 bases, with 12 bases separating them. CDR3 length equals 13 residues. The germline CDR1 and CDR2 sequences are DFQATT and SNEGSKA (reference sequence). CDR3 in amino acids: CSASSRGSYEQYF. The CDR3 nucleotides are TGCAGTGCTAGTAGTCGGGGAAGCTACGAGCAGTACTTC.

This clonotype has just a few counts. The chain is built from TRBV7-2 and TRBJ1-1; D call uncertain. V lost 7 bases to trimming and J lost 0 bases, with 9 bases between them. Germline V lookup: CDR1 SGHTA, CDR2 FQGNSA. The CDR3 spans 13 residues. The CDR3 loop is CASTRVLNTEAFF. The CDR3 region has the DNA TGTGCCAGCACCCGAGTCCTGAACACTGAAGCTTTCTTT.

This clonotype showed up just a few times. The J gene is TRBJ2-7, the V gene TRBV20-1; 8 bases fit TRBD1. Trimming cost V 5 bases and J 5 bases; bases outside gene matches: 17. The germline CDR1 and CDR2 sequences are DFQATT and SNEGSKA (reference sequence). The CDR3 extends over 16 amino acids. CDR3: CSAPETRTGIHHEQYF. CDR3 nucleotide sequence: TGCAGTGCTCCAGAGACGAGGACAGGGATTCACCACGAGCAGTACTTC.

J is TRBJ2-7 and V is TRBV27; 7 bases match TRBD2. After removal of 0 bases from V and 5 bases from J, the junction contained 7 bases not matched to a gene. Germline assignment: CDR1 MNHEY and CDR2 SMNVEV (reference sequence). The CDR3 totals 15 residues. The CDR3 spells CASSLSRLAGDEQYF. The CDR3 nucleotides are TGTGCCAGCAGTTTATCCCGACTAGCCGGGGACGAGCAGTACTTC.

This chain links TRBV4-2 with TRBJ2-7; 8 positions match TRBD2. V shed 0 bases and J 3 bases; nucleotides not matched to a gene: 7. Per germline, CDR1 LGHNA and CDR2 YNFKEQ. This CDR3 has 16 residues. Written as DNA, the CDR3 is TGTGCCAGCAGCCAAGATTTGGCGGGGGGCCACTACGAGCAGTACTTC. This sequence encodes CASSQDLAGGHYEQYF.

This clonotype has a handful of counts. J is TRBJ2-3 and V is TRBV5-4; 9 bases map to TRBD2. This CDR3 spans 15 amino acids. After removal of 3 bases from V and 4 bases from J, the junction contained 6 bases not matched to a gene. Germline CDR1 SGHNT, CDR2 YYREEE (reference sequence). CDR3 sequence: CASSSVAGDADTQYF. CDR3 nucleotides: TGTGCCAGCAGCTCTGTAGCGGGGGATGCAGATACGCAGTATTTT.

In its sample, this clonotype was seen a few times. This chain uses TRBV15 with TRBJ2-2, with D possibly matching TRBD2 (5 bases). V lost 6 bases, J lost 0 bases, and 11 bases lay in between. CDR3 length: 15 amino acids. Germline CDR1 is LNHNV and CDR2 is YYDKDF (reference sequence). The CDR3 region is CATRVDWTNTGELFF. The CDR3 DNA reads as TGTGCCACCAGAGTGGACTGGACGAACACCGGGGAGCTGTTTTTT.

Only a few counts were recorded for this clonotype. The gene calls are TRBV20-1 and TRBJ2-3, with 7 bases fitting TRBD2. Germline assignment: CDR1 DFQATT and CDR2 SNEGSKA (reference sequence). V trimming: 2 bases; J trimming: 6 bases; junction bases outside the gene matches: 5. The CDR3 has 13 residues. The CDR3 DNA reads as TGCAGTGCTAGAAGACTAGCTCGGGATACGCAGTATTTT. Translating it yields CSARRLARDTQYF.

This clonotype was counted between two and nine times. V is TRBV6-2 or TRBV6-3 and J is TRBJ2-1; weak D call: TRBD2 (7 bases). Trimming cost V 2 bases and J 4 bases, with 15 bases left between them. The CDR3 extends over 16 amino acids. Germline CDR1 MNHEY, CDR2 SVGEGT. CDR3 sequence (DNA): TGTGCCAGCAGTTACAGAGGGGGGGCAGCATACAATGAGCAGTTCTTC. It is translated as CASSYRGGAAYNEQFF.

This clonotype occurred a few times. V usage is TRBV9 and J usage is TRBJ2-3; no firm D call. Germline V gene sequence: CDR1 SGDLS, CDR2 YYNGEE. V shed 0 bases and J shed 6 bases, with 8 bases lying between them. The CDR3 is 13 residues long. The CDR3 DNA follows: TGTGCCAGCAGCGTAGCCCCACCTGATACGCAGTATTTT. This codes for CASSVAPPDTQYF.

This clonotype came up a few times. In DNA form, the CDR3 reads TGTGCCAGCAGCCACCCGGACAGGGGCTCTGGGGCCAACGTCCTGACTTTC. It encodes CASSHPDRGSGANVLTF. The chain joins TRBV6-2 or TRBV6-3 to TRBJ2-6; 9 positions match TRBD1. Losses at the gene ends were 6 bases for V and 0 bases for J; bases not matched to a gene: 6. The germline V gene has CDR1 MNHEY and CDR2 SVGEGT. This CDR3 has 17 residues.

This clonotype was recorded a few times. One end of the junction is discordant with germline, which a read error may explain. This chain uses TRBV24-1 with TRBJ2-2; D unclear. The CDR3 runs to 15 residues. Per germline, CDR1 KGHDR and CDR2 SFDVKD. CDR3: CATSPVGSKTGELFF. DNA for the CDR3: TGTGCCACCAGCCCGGTCGGCTCGAAAACCGGGGAGCTGTTTTTT.

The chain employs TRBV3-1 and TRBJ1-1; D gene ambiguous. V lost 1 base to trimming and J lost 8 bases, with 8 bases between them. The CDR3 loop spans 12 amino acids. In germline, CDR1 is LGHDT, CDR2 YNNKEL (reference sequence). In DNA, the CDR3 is TGTGCCAGCAGCCAAGGGATAATCGAAGCTTTCTTT. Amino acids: CASSQGIIEAFF.

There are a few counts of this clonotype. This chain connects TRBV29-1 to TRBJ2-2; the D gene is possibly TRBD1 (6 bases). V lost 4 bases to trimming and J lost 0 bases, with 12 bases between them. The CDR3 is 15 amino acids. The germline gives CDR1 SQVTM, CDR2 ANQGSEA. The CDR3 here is CSVVWDTSNTGELFF. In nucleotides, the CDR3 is TGCAGCGTTGTGTGGGACACCTCGAACACCGGGGAGCTGTTTTTT.

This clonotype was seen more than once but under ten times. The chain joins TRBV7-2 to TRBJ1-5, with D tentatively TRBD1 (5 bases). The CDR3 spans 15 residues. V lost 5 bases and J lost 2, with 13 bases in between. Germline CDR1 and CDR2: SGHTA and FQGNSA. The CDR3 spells CASSPGPTGNQPQHF. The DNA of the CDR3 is TGTGCCAGCAGCCCGGGACCGACTGGCAATCAGCCCCAGCATTTT.

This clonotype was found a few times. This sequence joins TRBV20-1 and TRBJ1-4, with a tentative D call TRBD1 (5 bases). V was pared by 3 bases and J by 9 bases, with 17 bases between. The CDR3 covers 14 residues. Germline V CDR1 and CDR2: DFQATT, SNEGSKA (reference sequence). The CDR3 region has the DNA TGCAGTGCTAGGACAGCGATCCCCTTGCAAAAACTGTTTTTT. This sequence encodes CSARTAIPLQKLFF.